This T cell receptor beta chain was recovered during a study of cytomegalovirus exposure and HLA in healthy donors. The overall study: Genetic ancestry analysis placed over 65% of the 300 to 500 donors that were genotyped in the Caucasian-associated cluster.

13 Jbeta primers and 60 Vbeta primers were used for the PCR. The assay was immunoSEQ multiplex PCR, and TCRdb's table has in-frame clones only and misses some. The sample comprises under 200,000 clones, 55% to 65% of which are singletons, and around 2.9% rests with the top ten. The length of the CDR3 is 16 residues. Whole-study findings and limits: Reported findings show TCR beta sequences accurately forecast HLA-A and HLA-B alleles in most subjects.

This clone has a single count. Antigen: not known. The chain joins TRBV21-1 to TRBJ2-3; the table's D call of TRBD2 was not tested on the DNA. TRBV21-1 is a listed pseudogene. Sequencing was carried out using PBMCs. The TCR sequence derives from a man in his forties in good health and CMV-seronegative. This CDR3 is CASMISGGIGRHTQYF. CDR3 DNA: TGTGCCAGCATGATAAGCGGGGGGATCGGGCGCCATACGCAGTATTTT.